These 13 T cell receptor beta chains were all obtained from the same sample, sequenced in a study of control samples from healthy donors and cancer patients. The data were produced by immunoSEQ multiplex PCR, yet TCRdb's version contains in-frame clones alone and is incomplete. The sample yields some 94,000 clones, about 85% seen once. Specimen: blood. All receptors derive from a woman in her forties or fifties in good health.

This clone turned up a few times. V usage is TRBV6-2 or TRBV6-3 and J usage is TRBJ2-5; 7 bases align to TRBD1. Germline V gene lookup returns CDR1 MNHEY and CDR2 SVGEGT. V gave up 6 bases and J gave up 6 bases; unmatched junction bases: 13. This CDR3 contains 15 residues. The CDR3 DNA is TGTGCCAGCAGACCTCTCAGGGGGTTCGTACAGACCCAGTACTTC. Its translation is CASRPLRGFVQTQYF.

The J gene is TRBJ1-2, the V gene TRBV28; the D gene is possibly TRBD1 (5 bases). The CDR3 covers 14 residues. With 6 bases removed from V and 8 bases from J, the gap between germline ends came to 19 bases. Per germline, CDR1 MDHEN and CDR2 SYDVKM. CDR3 bases: TGTGCCAGCAGCCTGGGACGACGTGATTTGGGCTACACCTTC. The encoded protein is CASSLGRRDLGYTF.

The V and J genes are TRBV13 and TRBJ1-4, with a tentative D call TRBD1 (5 bases). The CDR3 totals 16 residues. Germline loops: CDR1 PRHDT, CDR2 FYEKMQ (reference sequence). V dropped 5 bases and J dropped 7 bases, with 20 bases sitting between them. The CDR3, as DNA: TGTGCCAGCAGCCAGCTAACGGGGGAGGAATCTGAAAAACTGTTTTTT. It translates to CASSQLTGEESEKLFF.

The chain links TRBV4-3 to TRBJ2-3; 9 positions match TRBD2. The J segment lost 4 bases and the V segment lost 0 bases, leaving 14 bases of the junction unmatched. CDR3 length equals 19 residues. The germline CDR1 and CDR2 sequences are LGHNA and YSLEER. The CDR3 DNA follows: TGCGCCAGCAGCCAAGATTTTACCCCACTAGCGGGCTACGCAGATACGCAGTATTTT. Its protein is CASSQDFTPLAGYADTQYF.

The chain joins TRBV5-1 to TRBJ2-5; D is uncertain. V lost 7 bases, J lost 3 bases, and 13 bases lay in between. CDR3 length: 13 residues. Germline CDR1 and CDR2: SGHRS and YFSETQ. CDR3 loop: CASRPTNKETQYF. The DNA of the CDR3 is TGCGCCAGCCGGCCAACGAACAAAGAGACCCAGTACTTC. Together with reference TRBV5-1 and TRBJ2-5, the CDR3 gives the full variable domain: KAGVTQTPRYLIKTRGQQVTLSCSPISGHRSVSWYQQTPGQGLQFLFEYFSETQRNKGNFPGRFSGRQFSNSRSEMNVSTLELGDSALYLCASRPTNKETQYFGPGTRLLVL.

This chain links TRBV3-1 (or the pseudogene TRBV3-2) with TRBJ1-2; the match to TRBD1 covers 11 bases. The ends lost 2 bases at V and 4 bases at J; junction bases unmatched: 9. This CDR3 is built from 17 residues. Germline CDR1 and CDR2: LGHDT and YNNKEL (reference sequence). The CDR3 coding sequence is TGTGCCAGCAGCCAAATTCCCGGGGGACAGGGGGGCTATGGCTACACCTTC. Protein: CASSQIPGGQGGYGYTF.

The chain couples TRBV6-5 to TRBJ1-1, with D perhaps matching TRBD1 (5 bases). The CDR3 contains 14 residues. Germline CDR1 is MNHEY and CDR2 is SVGAGI. Trimming pared 2 bases from V and 4 bases from J, leaving 11 bases between. The CDR3 DNA is TGTGCCAGCAGTTACACCCACGGGGGCACTGAAGCTTTCTTT. Residues: CASSYTHGGTEAFF.

The gene calls are TRBV7-2 and TRBJ2-1; 16 bases fit TRBD2. CDR1 SGHTA and CDR2 FQGNSA come from the germline V gene. Unmatched junction bases numbered 10, after V lost 8 bases and J lost 6 bases. The CDR3 spans 17 residues. CDR3 nucleotides: TGTGCCAGCGCCCCGGGACTAGCGGGAGGGCCCCGCAATGAGCAGTTCTTC. It encodes CASAPGLAGGPRNEQFF.

This clone was seen a handful of times. The chain is built from TRBV10-3 and TRBJ2-5; D is ambiguous. The CDR3 is 11 residues long. The V end was cut by 4 bases, the J end by 1 base, with 1 base between. Germline CDR1 reads ENHRY; CDR2 reads SYGVKD. This CDR3 reads CAISAQETQYF. The CDR3 DNA reads as TGTGCCATCAGTGCCCAAGAGACCCAGTACTTC.

The V call is TRBV19, the J call TRBJ1-1; no definite D call. The V end lost 7 bases, the J end lost 4 bases, and 13 bases lay between the germline ends. The CDR3 sequence is 13 residues long. Germline V gives CDR1 LNHDA, CDR2 SQIVND (reference sequence). The CDR3 DNA reads TGTGCCAGTACCCCGGAGGTGGGCACTGAAGCTTTCTTT. Amino acids: CASTPEVGTEAFF.

J is TRBJ2-3 and V is TRBV5-1; 10 bases line up with TRBD2. The CDR3 consists of 16 residues. The V gene end was trimmed by 6 bases and the J gene end by 3 bases; junction bases not matched to a gene: 10. The germline gives CDR1 SGHRS, CDR2 YFSETQ. The CDR3 here is CASKLSASGRTDTQYF. DNA of the CDR3: TGCGCCAGCAAGTTGTCGGCTAGCGGGAGAACAGATACGCAGTATTTT.

The CDR3 reads CASSPLGTWGDYEQYF. The CDR3 coding sequence is TGTGCCAGCAGCCCCCTAGGGACTTGGGGAGACTACGAGCAGTACTTC. This chain connects TRBV14 to TRBJ2-7; the D gene is possibly TRBD2 (6 bases). In germline, CDR1 is SGHDN, CDR2 FVKESK. The V end was cut by 4 bases, the J end by 3 bases, with 19 bases between. This CDR3 contains 16 residues.

The rearrangement links TRBV14 to TRBJ2-3, with 9 bases identical to TRBD1. The CDR3 is 16 residues long. Trimming at V came to 4 bases and at J to 2 bases, leaving 7 bases not matched to a gene. The germline CDR1 and CDR2 sequences are SGHDN and FVKESK. The CDR3 is CASSLQGALITDTQYF. The CDR3 DNA sequence: TGTGCCAGCAGCCTACAGGGGGCGCTGATCACAGATACGCAGTATTTT.